Presented here are 18 T cell receptor beta chains from one specimen sequenced in a study. TCRdb used MiXCR to reprocess the RT-PCR reads, holding one entry per CDR3 protein. The sample lists some 6,500 distinct CDR3 sequences; more than 85% were seen once. The sample comprised memory CD4+ T cells from blood. All receptors come from a female donor in good health, serving as a healthy control.

As concerns this clonotype: The library was prepared for alpha chains; this beta chain is a stray read, so its frequency means little. The V call is TRBV29-1, the J call TRBJ2-1, with 12 positions matching TRBD2. The CDR3 runs to 17 residues. With 4 bases clipped from V and 0 bases from J, the junction kept 7 bases outside the gene matches. Germline-derived CDR1 and CDR2 are SQVTM and ANQGSEA. In DNA form, the CDR3 reads TGCAGCGTTGGGACTAGCGGGACCCTCTTCTCCTACAATGAGCAGTTCTTC. Its protein product is CSVGTSGTLFSYNEQFF.

About this clonotype: This beta chain is a stray sequence in a library constructed for alpha chains; its clone size is not meaningful. The chain employs TRBV5-6 and TRBJ2-5; 13 bases fit TRBD2. V was pared by 5 bases and J by 1 base, with 5 bases of the junction left unmatched. CDR1 is SGHDT and CDR2 is YYEEEE in the germline V gene. The length of the CDR3 is 16 residues. CDR3 DNA: TGTGCCAGCAGTAGACTAGCGGGAGGTATCCAAGAGACCCAGTACTTC. Translation gives CASSRLAGGIQETQYF.

In the case of this clonotype: In a library made to pick up alpha chains, this beta chain is a stray read with a size that means little. The chain is built from TRBV6-5 and TRBJ2-5; 7 bases fit TRBD2. The V gene end was trimmed by 2 bases and the J gene end by 7 bases; junction bases not matched to a gene: 10. The CDR3 length is 15 residues. Germline CDR1 and CDR2: MNHEY and SVGAGI. The DNA of the CDR3 is TGTGCCAGCAGTTACGGAGGGCTAGCGGCGGGGACCCAGTACTTC. Translated, it gives CASSYGGLAAGTQYF.

In the case of this clonotype: Since it is a stray read in a library aimed at alpha chains, this beta chain has a size that is not meaningful. The rearrangement joins TRBV5-6 to TRBJ2-3; 14 bases line up with TRBD2. Trimming took 4 bases from V and 13 from J; bases not matched to a gene: 5. The CDR3 length is 13 residues. Germline CDR1 SGHDT, CDR2 YYEEEE. The CDR3 nucleotides read TGTGCCAGCAGCCCCAGACTAGCGGGGGGGGAGTATTTT. Translating gives CASSPRLAGGEYF.

This clonotype was picked up one time. A library made for alpha chains picked up this beta chain off target, so its size means little. V and J are TRBV6-1 and TRBJ1-5, with D uncertain. CDR3 length: 13 residues. V was trimmed by 6 bases and J by 6 bases, leaving 12 bases between them. The V gene's germline CDR1 is MNHNS and CDR2 SASEGT. Here the CDR3 reads CASRAGSSQPQHF. The CDR3 nucleotides read TGTGCCAGCAGAGCCGGGTCGAGTCAGCCCCAGCATTTT.

On this clonotype itself: This beta chain turned up in a library designed for alpha chains; as an off-target read, its abundance says little. The chain recombines TRBV12-3 or TRBV12-4 with TRBJ1-2, with D maybe TRBD1 (5 bases). The CDR3 has 14 residues. Trimming removed 2 bases at V and 4 bases at J, with 11 bases between. DNA of the CDR3: TGTGCCAGCAGTTTACTGGGGGGTATCTATGGCTACACCTTC. It yields the protein CASSLLGGIYGYTF.

On this clonotype: As an off-target read in a library built for alpha chains, this beta chain has a frequency of little significance. The genes are TRBV12-3 or TRBV12-4 and TRBJ2-2; no definite D call. V lost 2 bases, J lost 0 bases, and 7 bases lay in between. The CDR3 spans 15 residues. CDR3 nucleotide sequence: TGTGCCAGCAGTTTAAATGCCCCGAACACCGGGGAGCTGTTTTTT. The encoded protein is CASSLNAPNTGELFF.

About this clonotype: This beta chain appears as a stray read in a library generated for alpha chains; its size is not informative. The chain combines TRBV5-1 with TRBJ2-1; TRBD2 aligns across 12 bases. This CDR3 is built from 14 residues. Per the germline V gene, CDR1 is SGHRS and CDR2 is YFSETQ. The V gene end was trimmed by 6 bases and the J gene end by 6 bases; junction bases not matched to a gene: 4. CDR3 amino acids: CASMPSGRVNEQFF. The CDR3 coding sequence is TGCGCCAGCATGCCTAGCGGGAGGGTCAATGAGCAGTTCTTC.

Regarding this clonotype: Little can be read into the size of this beta chain, an off-target read in a library designed for alpha chains. V usage is TRBV7-2 and J usage is TRBJ1-5; D unclear. This CDR3 spans 12 amino acids. V was pared by 4 bases and J by 6 bases, with 7 bases between. Per the germline V gene, CDR1 is SGHTA and CDR2 is FQGNSA. The CDR3 coding sequence is TGTGCCAGCAGCTCTGCCGCTCAGCCCCAGCATTTT. This encodes CASSSAAQPQHF.

On this clonotype itself: This beta chain represents an off-target read in a library built for alpha chains; its size is of limited meaning. The chain is built from TRBV5-1 and TRBJ1-6, with D possibly being TRBD1 (5 bases). Germline V gene lookup returns CDR1 SGHRS and CDR2 YFSETQ. This CDR3 has 15 residues. V gave up 4 bases and J gave up 6 bases, with 14 bases separating them. The CDR3 loop is CASSREGPINSPLHF. The CDR3 DNA reads as TGCGCCAGCAGCCGAGAGGGACCGATTAATTCACCCCTCCACTTT.

A word on this clonotype: This beta chain is an unintended read in a library built for alpha chains; its size means little. This chain joins TRBV29-1 and TRBJ2-3; 7 positions agree with TRBD2. The CDR3 consists of 13 residues. V dropped 3 bases and J dropped 1; count of bases not matched to a gene: 1. Germline V gives CDR1 SQVTM, CDR2 ANQGSEA. CDR3 residues: CSVDRGGTDTQYF. As DNA, the CDR3 is TGCAGCGTTGATCGGGGGGGCACAGATACGCAGTATTTT.

This clonotype was seen once. This beta chain is off target for a library built for alpha chains, so its abundance means little. The chain combines TRBV20-1 with TRBJ2-2; D unclear. Germline V gene data show CDR1 as DFQATT and CDR2 as SNEGSKA (reference sequence). The CDR3 runs 12 residues. The V end was cut by 2 bases, the J end by 1 base, with 2 bases between. The CDR3 DNA sequence: TGCAGTGCTAGACAGAACACCGGGGAGCTGTTTTTT. Its translation is CSARQNTGELFF.

As concerns this clonotype: This beta chain was picked up by a library intended for alpha chains and is off target, so its count carries little meaning. The chain has TRBV12-3 or TRBV12-4 and TRBJ1-2; D uncertain. The CDR3 consists of 12 residues. The germline V and J ends were trimmed by 4 bases and 5 bases, with 8 bases remaining between them. The CDR3 region has the DNA TGTGCCAGCAGTTACGGGCCTTATGGCTACACCTTC. Amino acid sequence: CASSYGPYGYTF.

About this clonotype: For a library built for alpha chains, this beta chain is a stray read; little rests on its size. This chain uses TRBV5-1 with TRBJ2-6; no firm D call. Germline loops: CDR1 SGHRS, CDR2 YFSETQ. This CDR3 has 15 amino acids. The ends were cut back, 0 bases at V and 4 bases at J, with 8 bases in the middle. CDR3 bases: TGCGCCAGCAGCTTGGGGGGATCCGGGGCCAACGTCCTGACTTTC. It encodes CASSLGGSGANVLTF.

To note about this clonotype: Because this beta chain is a stray read in a library intended to capture alpha chains, its abundance should not be given much weight. The rearrangement joins TRBV11-2 to TRBJ2-1, with D perhaps being TRBD1 or TRBD2 (5 bases each). The germline V gene has CDR1 SGHAT and CDR2 FQNNGV. Trimming took off 5 bases at V and 0 bases at J, with 23 bases between the two ends. CDR3 length equals 19 residues. The DNA for the CDR3 is TGTGCCAGCAGCGTCCGTTGGGACCTCCGGCTTAGCTCCTACAATGAGCAGTTCTTC. This translates into CASSVRWDLRLSSYNEQFF.

With respect to this clonotype: This beta chain appears as a stray read in a library generated for alpha chains; its size is not informative. The J gene is TRBJ2-7, the V gene TRBV20-1; no definite D call. Trimming pared 0 bases from V and 0 bases from J, leaving 12 bases between. In germline, CDR1 is DFQATT, CDR2 SNEGSKA (reference sequence). The CDR3 length is 15 residues. CDR3 region: CSARDSSLSSYEQYF. The CDR3 region has the DNA TGCAGTGCTAGAGACAGCTCACTCAGCTCCTACGAGCAGTACTTC.

On this clonotype itself: The library was designed around alpha chains, so this beta chain is a stray read whose abundance carries little weight. The chain joins TRBV20-1 to TRBJ1-1; D is possibly TRBD1 (5 bases). Germline CDR1 DFQATT, CDR2 SNEGSKA (reference sequence). The CDR3 has 14 amino acids. Trimming removed 0 bases from V and 7 bases from J, with 15 bases in between. The CDR3 spells CSARDFRLGVEAFF. DNA for the CDR3: TGCAGTGCTAGAGATTTTAGACTGGGGGTTGAAGCTTTCTTT.

Notes on this clonotype: As an off-target read in a library built for alpha chains, this beta chain has a frequency of little significance. The V and J genes are TRBV12-3 or TRBV12-4 and TRBJ1-2; 10 bases map to TRBD1. The CDR3 has 15 residues. Unmatched junction bases numbered 11, after V lost 6 bases and J lost 7 bases. The CDR3 loop reads CASSQGTGTGVGYTF. The CDR3 bases are TGTGCCAGCAGCCAAGGGACCGGGACAGGGGTTGGCTACACCTTC.